The 30 T cell receptor beta chains given below trace back to one sample, sequenced in a study of T-cell memory formation after mild COVID-19. MiXCR, applied by TCRdb to the 5' RACE reads, yields one record per CDR3 protein. Among about 410,000 distinct CDR3 sequences, roughly 18% were seen once, and the ten largest hold around a fifth. Sequenced input: PBMCs or a T cell subset sorted from them (not recorded which). All receptors derive from a young man who had mild COVID-19 (a few samples of this study predate the infection). Cell type and time point are not known.

This clonotype was seen once. The chain couples TRBV29-1 to TRBJ1-6; D is uncertain. The CDR3 is 13 residues long. CDR1 is SQVTM and CDR2 is ANQGSEA in the germline V gene. Trimming took 4 bases from V and 7 from J, leaving 11 bases between them. The CDR3 region is CSVGDAQNSPLHF. As DNA, the CDR3 is TGCAGCGTTGGAGACGCGCAAAATTCACCCCTCCACTTT.

Comment on this clonotype: One base away lies a much larger clone, so this may be a sequencing read error. A read error is likely, as this CDR3 ends without the conserved phenylalanine or tryptophan. The chain recombines TRBV6-2 or TRBV6-3 with TRBJ2-1, with D unresolved. The CDR3 loop spans 11 amino acids. V was clipped by 6 bases and J by 5 bases, with 5 bases between them. Germline V gene lookup returns CDR1 MNHEY and CDR2 SVGEGT. The CDR3 sequence: CASRRHNEQFL. DNA of the CDR3: TGTGCCAGCAGGCGGCACAATGAGCAGTTCTTA.

This clonotype was picked up a small number of times. The rearrangement uses TRBV5-4 and TRBJ2-7; D is possibly TRBD2 (6 bases). Trimming took 0 bases from V and 11 from J, leaving 18 bases between them. The CDR3 consists of 14 residues. Germline CDR1 is SGHNT and CDR2 is YYREEE (reference sequence). The CDR3 sequence is CASSLEGVRSGEYF. CDR3 DNA sequence: TGTGCCAGCAGCTTGGAGGGTGTCAGATCGGGGGAGTACTTC. The complete variable domain, with remaining parts taken from reference TRBV5-4 and TRBJ2-7, reads ETGVTQSPTHLIKTRGQQVTLRCSSQSGHNTVSWYQQALGQGPQFIFQYYREEENGRGNFPPRFSGLQFPNYSSELNVNALELDDSALYLCASSLEGVRSGEYFGPGTRLTVT.

The chain is built from TRBV29-1 and TRBJ2-1, with 7 positions matching TRBD1. CDR3 size: 12 residues. J lost 4 bases, V lost 7 bases, and 4 bases had no gene match. The germline V gene encodes CDR1 SQVTM and CDR2 ANQGSEA. The CDR3 region is CSARDRYNEQFF. In DNA form, the CDR3 reads TGCAGCGCCCGGGACAGATACAATGAGCAGTTCTTC.

This chain connects TRBV6-4 to TRBJ2-1, with D possibly being TRBD1 (5 bases). This CDR3 spans 14 amino acids. The V end lost 5 bases, the J end lost 5 bases, and 13 bases lay between the germline ends. Germline V gene lookup returns CDR1 MRHNA and CDR2 SNTAGT. The CDR3 region has the DNA TGTGCCAGCAGTCCGGACACCCCGCACAATGAGCAGTTCTTC. Translated, it gives CASSPDTPHNEQFF.

This clonotype has a handful of counts. The chain recombines TRBV7-3 with TRBJ2-7; unclear D gene. The germline V gene has CDR1 SGHTA and CDR2 FQGTGA. V was cut by 5 bases and J by 1 base, with 9 bases left in between. The CDR3 totals 13 residues. The CDR3 DNA reads as TGTGCCAGCAGCCCCGACCCATCCTACGAGCAGTACTTC. Its protein is CASSPDPSYEQYF.

The chain joins TRBV5-1 to TRBJ2-3, with D possibly called TRBD1 or TRBD2 (5 bases each). V was pared by 0 bases and J by 4 bases, with 15 bases between. Per germline, CDR1 SGHRS and CDR2 YFSETQ. The CDR3 consists of 16 residues. CDR3 sequence reads: CASSLVLEGSSDTQYF. CDR3 DNA sequence: TGCGCCAGCAGCTTGGTGTTAGAGGGGTCTTCAGATACGCAGTATTTT.

V gene TRBV9 combines with J gene TRBJ1-2, with D uncertain. Germline lookup yields CDR1 SGDLS and CDR2 YYNGEE. The V gene lost 0 bases and the J gene lost 7 bases, with 16 bases spanning the gap. The CDR3 runs to 15 residues. Here the CDR3 reads CASSVGVPTGSGYTF. The CDR3 coding sequence is TGTGCCAGCAGCGTAGGGGTCCCTACGGGGAGTGGCTACACCTTC.

This clonotype was seen a handful of times. The genes are TRBV5-1 and TRBJ1-1, with D tentatively TRBD1 (6 bases). The germline V gene encodes CDR1 SGHRS and CDR2 YFSETQ. V lost 2 bases to trimming and J lost 1 base, with 12 bases between them. This CDR3 is 15 amino acids long. The CDR3 DNA is TGCGCCAGCAGCTTAAGAGGGGACACGAACACTGAAGCTTTCTTT. Encoded protein: CASSLRGDTNTEAFF.

This clonotype showed up just a few times. This chain links TRBV11-2 with TRBJ2-1; TRBD2 aligns across 9 bases. Germline values: CDR1 SGHAT, CDR2 FQNNGV. With V trimmed by 5 bases and J by 7 bases, 9 bases remained unmatched. This CDR3 is built from 15 residues. In DNA form, the CDR3 reads TGTGCCAGCAGCCAGGCGAGCGGGGGGATGAATGAGCAGTTCTTC. Residues: CASSQASGGMNEQFF.

This clonotype was seen at least ten times. The chain employs TRBV20-1 and TRBJ1-5; TRBD1 matches at 9 bases. J lost 11 bases, V lost 6 bases, and 14 bases had no gene match. CDR3 size: 14 residues. Germline CDR1 DFQATT, CDR2 SNEGSKA (reference sequence). CDR3 nucleotides: TGCAGTGCCGCCTCGGGACAGGGAATACGGTCCCAGCATTTT. Translation gives CSAASGQGIRSQHF.

V is TRBV28 and J is TRBJ1-5, with D perhaps matching TRBD1 (6 bases). Per germline, CDR1 MDHEN and CDR2 SYDVKM. The CDR3 spans 14 residues. Trimming removed 4 bases from V and 6 bases from J, with 13 bases in between. CDR3: CASSSVSGAQPQHF. The CDR3, as DNA: TGTGCCAGCAGTTCAGTATCGGGGGCTCAGCCCCAGCATTTT.

The J gene is TRBJ2-6, the V gene TRBV4-1; 7 nucleotides align to TRBD1. The germline CDR1 and CDR2 sequences are MGHRA and YSYEKL. The CDR3 spans 18 residues. V gave up 4 bases and J gave up 1 base; unmatched junction bases: 10. CDR3: CASSPRQGRESGANVLTF. The CDR3 nucleotides are TGCGCCAGCAGCCCGAGACAGGGTAGGGAATCTGGGGCCAACGTCCTGACTTTC.

J is TRBJ2-2 and V is TRBV9; D might be TRBD1 (6 bases). Trimming took 3 bases from V and 3 from J, leaving 12 bases between them. The germline CDR1 and CDR2 sequences are SGDLS and YYNGEE. This CDR3 spans 15 amino acids. The CDR3 here is CASSAQGIDTGELFF. Written as DNA, the CDR3 is TGTGCCAGCAGCGCACAGGGAATTGACACCGGGGAGCTGTTTTTT.

This clonotype was recorded a few times. The gene calls are TRBV2 and TRBJ2-7; no clear D gene. The CDR3 runs 12 residues. Trimming left V 1 base short and J 6 bases short, with 7 bases between. In germline, CDR1 is SNHLY, CDR2 FYNNEI. DNA for the CDR3: TGTGCCAGCAGTGAAGGAGCCGGCGAGCAGTACGTC. Amino acids: CASSEGAGEQYV.

This clonotype appeared a few times. The chain employs TRBV15 and TRBJ2-7, with D uncertain. The germline V and J ends were trimmed by 0 bases and 7 bases, with 10 bases remaining between them. The CDR3 runs 13 residues. CDR1 and CDR2 (germline): LNHNV, YYDKDF (reference sequence). Written as DNA, the CDR3 is TGTGCCACCAGCAGAGATGGCGCGAGGGAGCAGTACGTC. This encodes CATSRDGAREQYV.

The chain couples TRBV7-3 to TRBJ2-3; weak D call: TRBD2 (5 bases). Germline CDR1 SGHTA, CDR2 FQGTGA. V lost 3 bases and J 4 bases, leaving 11 bases between the germline ends. The CDR3 runs to 14 residues. The CDR3: CASSFGLGADTQYF. Written as DNA, the CDR3 is TGTGCCAGCAGCTTCGGACTGGGTGCAGATACGCAGTATTTT. The variable domain in full, completed from reference TRBV7-3 and TRBJ2-3, reads GAGVSQTPSNKVTEKGKYVELRCDPISGHTALYWYRQSLGQGPEFLIYFQGTGAADDSGLPNDRFFAVRPEGSVSTLKIQRTERGDSAVYLCASSFGLGADTQYFGPGTRLTVL.

The gene calls are TRBV3-1 and TRBJ2-7; D uncertain. Trimming removed 1 base at V and 5 bases at J, with 15 bases between. This CDR3 is built from 15 residues. CDR1 LGHDT and CDR2 YNNKEL come from the germline V gene (reference sequence). The CDR3 here is CASSQGTPPLHEQYF. The CDR3 DNA reads TGTGCCAGCAGCCAAGGGACCCCACCCCTCCACGAGCAGTACTTC.

The gene calls are TRBV4-1 and TRBJ2-7; 7 positions match TRBD1. The CDR3 totals 15 residues. The trim removed 5 bases at V and 3 bases at J, leaving 10 bases unmatched. CDR1 and CDR2 (germline): MGHRA, YSYEKL. Here the CDR3 reads CASSTRSQGFYEQYV. The CDR3 DNA reads as TGCGCCAGCAGCACACGCTCACAGGGGTTCTACGAGCAGTACGTC.

Points on this clonotype: A read error may produce the germline difference seen at one junction end. This chain links TRBV18 with TRBJ2-3, with 8 bases matching TRBD2. Germline assignment: CDR1 KGHSH and CDR2 LQKENI. CDR3 length: 16 residues. The CDR3 is CARSPTQAGVTDTQYF. In nucleotides, the CDR3 is TGTGCCAGATCACCAACTCAAGCGGGGGTGACAGATACGCAGTATTTT.

Only a few counts were recorded for this clonotype. The chain joins TRBV15 to TRBJ2-3; D tentatively reads TRBD1 or TRBD2 (6 bases each). The CDR3 extends over 13 amino acids. Looked up from germline, CDR1 is LNHNV and CDR2 is YYDKDF (reference sequence). V gave up 8 bases and J gave up 6 bases, with 15 bases separating them. CDR3 bases: TGTGCCACCCGGACAGTTGGGGGGGATACGCAGTATTTT. Translation gives CATRTVGGDTQYF.

This clonotype was found many times. This chain connects TRBV14 to TRBJ2-3; D unclear. Trimming removed 0 bases from V and 4 bases from J, with 11 bases in between. The CDR3 is 15 amino acids. Germline V CDR1 and CDR2: SGHDN, FVKESK. For the CDR3, the DNA is TGTGCCAGCAGCCAAGATGTGGCTGGGGCAGATACGCAGTATTTT. The encoded protein is CASSQDVAGADTQYF.

The sample holds a few counts of this clonotype. The J gene is TRBJ2-6, the V gene TRBV20-1, with D perhaps TRBD1 or TRBD2 (5 bases each). There are 15 residues in the CDR3. Trimming cost V 6 bases and J 4 bases, with 16 bases left between them. CDR1 is DFQATT, CDR2 SNEGSKA, per germline (reference sequence). Written as DNA, the CDR3 is TGCAGTGCCAATGCCCGGGGCTTCGGGGCCAACGTCCTGACTTTC. Protein: CSANARGFGANVLTF.

This clonotype was detected only a few times. The chain couples TRBV29-1 to TRBJ2-4; D is unclear. Germline V gene lookup returns CDR1 SQVTM and CDR2 ANQGSEA. CDR3 length: 14 amino acids. Trimming shortened V by 1 base and J by 6 bases, and 13 bases separated the two germline ends. The CDR3 DNA sequence: TGCAGCGTTGAAGTGATCGGGTCGGGAAACATTCAGTACTTC. Its translation is CSVEVIGSGNIQYF.

This clonotype was seen more than once but under ten times. The chain is built from TRBV5-1 and TRBJ2-3, with 10 bases identical to TRBD2. Germline lookup yields CDR1 SGHRS and CDR2 YFSETQ. This CDR3 is built from 17 residues. The trim removed 2 bases at V and 5 bases at J, leaving 11 bases unmatched. CDR3 nucleotide sequence: TGCGCCAGCAGCTTATTGGGGACTAGCGTTGGGAGAGATACGCAGTATTTT. It is translated as CASSLLGTSVGRDTQYF.

This clonotype was picked up a small number of times. This rearrangement joins TRBV7-2 to TRBJ2-2; 7 nucleotides match TRBD1. Germline CDR1 and CDR2: SGHTA and FQGNSA. V trimming: 5 bases; J trimming: 5 bases; junction bases outside the gene matches: 2. The CDR3 is 13 residues long. In DNA, the CDR3 is TGTGCCAGCAGCGTGGGACAGACCGGGGAGCTGTTTTTT. It is translated as CASSVGQTGELFF.

The chain couples TRBV7-6 to TRBJ1-1; 7 nucleotides align to TRBD1. CDR3 length: 14 amino acids. J was trimmed by 1 base and V by 6 bases; bases with no gene match: 5. In germline, CDR1 is SGHVS, CDR2 FNYEAQ. The CDR3 DNA sequence: TGTGCCAGCAGGGAGGGACAGAGGAACACTGAAGCTTTCTTT. This translates into CASREGQRNTEAFF.

V is TRBV6-5 and J is TRBJ1-4; weak D call: TRBD1 (6 bases). V was cut by 1 base and J by 6 bases, with 12 bases left in between. The CDR3 consists of 15 residues. The germline gives CDR1 MNHEY, CDR2 SVGAGI. The CDR3 is CASSYFGGPHEKLFF. CDR3 nucleotide sequence: TGTGCCAGCAGTTACTTCGGGGGGCCTCATGAAAAACTGTTTTTT.

The V and J genes are TRBV6-5 and TRBJ2-5; D is undetermined. The CDR3 length is 16 residues. Germline CDR1 MNHEY, CDR2 SVGAGI. With 1 base removed from V and 3 bases from J, the gap between germline ends came to 15 bases. The chain's CDR3 is CASSYFGVGQKETQYF. In nucleotides, the CDR3 is TGTGCCAGCAGTTACTTTGGGGTCGGGCAGAAAGAGACCCAGTACTTC.

This clonotype occurred a few times. This chain links TRBV6-4 with TRBJ1-5; no clear D gene. V lost 3 bases, J lost 12 bases, and 9 bases lay in between. Germline V gene data show CDR1 as MRHNA and CDR2 as SNTAGT. This CDR3 region has 11 residues. The CDR3 coding sequence is TGTGCCAGCAGTGAAGAAAGGGACCAGCATTTT. Encoded protein: CASSEERDQHF.